The source of this T cell receptor beta chain is a study of Ad26.COV2.S vaccination and SARS-CoV-2 variants listed by TCRdb under 2021. Concerning the study at large: Donors in the vaccine arm were drawn from COV1001, a phase I-IIa trial of Ad26.COV2.S in healthy adults that was multicentre, randomized, double-blind and placebo-controlled. Ad26.COV2.S was administered intramuscularly at a dose of 5x10^10 or 1x10^11 viral particles, either as one shot or as two shots given 56 days apart. TCRbeta repertoire sequencing served as the tool for gauging how specific and how broad the SARS-CoV-2-reactive T cell receptors were following Ad26.COV2.S vaccination. The TCR-sequenced set comprised around 30 samples: around 20 Ad26.COV2.S vaccine recipients, 5 placebo recipients and 8 SARS-CoV-2 convalescent individuals. Trial participants were randomized into five groups of five: low-dose or high-dose Ad26.COV2.S given once or twice, or placebo on both occasions. Throughout the experiments and outcome assessment, investigators stayed blinded to trial group allocation. The research as a whole found: Comparable non-spike TCR breadth was observed between vaccine and placebo recipients, consistent with only spike being contained in the vaccine. The study was not powered to compare responses between vaccine doses or regimens. Spike-specific TCR breadth was higher in Ad26.COV2.S recipients than in placebo recipients (P = 0.0014). It was noted by the authors that total T cell responses may have been underestimated by the TCR breadth and depth analyses. Substantial breadth of spike-specific CD8+ and CD4+ T cell responses was reported after vaccination.

Taken with the paper, the label for treatment or condition translates to: about 20 received Ad26.COV2.S at low or high dose, single or two shots; 5 received placebo; per-sample allocation not given. For vaccine and placebo recipients, repertoires were sequenced using samples collected on day 63 after the first injection. Between 29 July and 7 August 2020, Cohort 1b enrolled about 27 adults aged 18-55 years at one site in Boston, USA. As a vaccine, Ad26.COV2.S was a replication-incompetent adenovirus type 26 vector that expressed a prefusion-stabilized SARS-CoV-2 spike protein derived from the original Wuhan strain. TCRbeta CDR3 regions were sequenced with the immunoSEQ Assay. After extraction, genomic DNA underwent amplification by bias-controlled multiplex PCR, followed by high-throughput sequencing. Regarding the original processing steps: To quantify the absolute abundance of every unique TCRbeta CDR3 region, sequences were collapsed and filtered. T cell fraction was estimated by normalization of TCRbeta template counts to usable DNA, with usable DNA being measured through amplification of reference genes present in all nucleated cells. Repertoire TCRs were annotated as SARS-CoV-2-specific when V gene, CDR3 amino acid sequence and J gene were exactly matched to a known reactive TCR set. MIRA supplied the reference SARS-CoV-2 TCR set, which was filtered for enrichment in COVID-19-positive ImmuneCODE repertoires so that public or cross-reactive TCRs were removed. Using the MIRA antigens, annotated TCRs were further analysed by specific ORF or by position within an ORF. Breadth was defined as the number of annotated unique rearrangements divided by the total number of unique productive rearrangements, and depth was defined as the summed frequency of the annotated unique rearrangements. Two-sided Wilcoxon rank-sum tests were used to compare TCR breadth between groups. TCRdb limited this immuneACCESS table to in-frame rearrangements with V and J called. A share of clones is missing; checked studies link under half to unresolved V genes, and the rest is unexplained. Clone size and V and J calls were adopted from that table, with D and trimming inferred from the DNA. For this sample there are under 550,000 clones; approximately 92% appear just once. The top ten clones comprise 12% of the sample.

Remarks on this clone: Its antigen specificity is not known. No base quality information exists; no much larger clone differs at one position.

V is shortened by 5 bases, J by 4 bases, and the region joining them spans 12 bases. The CDR3 runs 13 amino acids, cysteine and phenylalanine included. The retained sequence is limited to the CDR3, 39 bases, with the frame set at the first base. From the germline V gene, CDR1 is SGHRS and CDR2 is YFSETQ. The chain uses TRBV5-1 and TRBJ2-5; there is no confident call for the D gene. This clonotype was obtained from a person between 18 and 65 years old who received the Ad26.COV2.S COVID-19 vaccine or a placebo. The sequenced sample was peripheral blood, obtained in a trial of Ad26.COV2.S vaccine versus placebo. The CDR3 region has the sequence CASREVGTETQYF. Read as DNA, the sequence is TGCGCCAGCAGGGAAGTGGGAACAGAGACCCAGTACTTC.